The T cell receptor (beta chain) under discussion was sequenced for a study of blood T cell repertoires in COVID-19. Study at large: Samples of COVID-19 (acute and convalescent) were obtained from the United States, Italy and Spain. T cells, B-cell-depleted T cells, or PBMCs supplied cDNA or gDNA.

As handled by the study authors: Cell counts per sample came from amplifying reference gene primers. Profiling relied on immunoSEQ multiplex PCR, and the TCRdb table lists in-frame clones only, not all of them. From that table come the V and J calls and clone size; the DNA was used to work out D and trimming. This repertoire shows roughly 170,000 clones, about 90% found once; its top ten account for roughly 20%. The CDR3 sequence is 14 residues long. J gave up 2 bases and V 5 bases, and 4 bases lay outside the gene matches. The germline V gene has CDR1 SQVTM and CDR2 ANQGSEA. This sequence originates from a man aged 65 to 85 with active or convalescent COVID-19. The genes are TRBV29-1 and TRBJ2-5; 11 nucleotides line up with TRBD2. The sequenced sample was peripheral blood. This CDR3 is CSVTVAGGQETQYF. Written as DNA, the CDR3 is TGCAGCGTTACTGTAGCGGGGGGGCAAGAGACCCAGTACTTC.